This TCR beta chain was sequenced for a study of naive and memory T cell subsets. The study's findings and limits: Naive repertoires, especially CD8, held a few larger clonotypes, possibly memory cells re-expressing CD45RA. In CD4 and CD8 cells, diversity dropped from naive through EMRA.

The sample holds a few counts of this clonotype. No antigen is known for it. Two oligonucleotides, mixed equimolar, formed the beta constant-region primer covering TRBC1 and TRBC2. A 12-nucleotide UMI and the SP2 primer were added to the cDNA 3' end by oligonucleotide ligation. TCRdb fed the UMI-ligation and nested PCR reads into MiXCR, producing one record per CDR3 protein. The table shows 130,000 to 150,000 distinct CDR3 sequences, with over 15% occurring only once. Germline CDR1 KGHDR, CDR2 SFDVKD. J gave up 5 bases and V 1 base, and 4 bases lay outside the gene matches. This CDR3 comprises 16 residues.

This TCR was recovered from a human donor in good health. Source material: naive CD4+ T cells from blood. The chain combines TRBV24-1 with TRBJ2-1; 10 bases fit TRBD1. CDR3 residues: CATSDFRQGAHNEQFF. In DNA form, the CDR3 reads TGTGCCACCAGTGATTTTCGACAGGGGGCCCACAATGAGCAGTTCTTC.